This T cell receptor (beta chain) was observed in a study of beta chain features in type 1 diabetes. CDR3 length: 16 residues. Germline V gene data show CDR1 as SGHTA and CDR2 as FQGNSA. The V end was cut by 5 bases, the J end by 0 bases, with 16 bases between. The entirety of the isolated RNA underwent reverse transcription, so expressed TCRB transcripts were sequenced. TCRdb's table, derived via immunoSEQ multiplex PCR, lists solely in-frame clones and lacks some. Of about 620,000 clones listed, about 14% are singletons. This clone turned up a few times. This chain joins TRBV7-2 and TRBJ1-1; possibly TRBD1 for D (5 bases). What was sequenced was naive CD4+ T cells from blood. This TCR was sampled from a man younger than 30 in good health. CDR3 region: CASSPWGTALNTEAFF. CDR3 sequence (DNA): TGTGCCAGCAGCCCCTGGGGGACGGCTCTGAACACTGAAGCTTTCTTT. The whole variable domain, filled in from reference TRBV7-2 and TRBJ1-1, reads GAGVSQSPSNKVTEKGKDVELRCDPISGHTALYWYRQSLGQGLEFLIYFQGNSAPDKSGLPSDRFSAERTGGSVSTLTIQRTQQEDSAVYLCASSPWGTALNTEAFFGQGTRLTVV.